The T cell receptor (beta chain) under discussion was sequenced for a study of blood T cell repertoires in COVID-19. Study-wide background: There were acute and convalescent COVID-19 samples, and they came from the United States, Italy and Spain.

The CDR3 is made up of 16 amino acids. Per germline, CDR1 KGHSH and CDR2 LQKENI. Trimming shortened V by 6 bases and J by 1 base, and 18 bases separated the two germline ends. TCRdb's table, derived via immunoSEQ multiplex PCR, lists solely in-frame clones and lacks some. Of more than 200,000 clones listed, around 90% are singletons. Ages ranged from about 18 to 90 years, with residence in about 24 US areas. The study recruited exposed participants who had met a COVID-19 case within 2 weeks before entry. The specimen was PBMCs or T cells enriched from blood (not recorded which). The rearrangement joins TRBV18 to TRBJ2-5; D may be TRBD1 (5 bases). This clonotype was obtained from a woman younger than 45 who had been exposed to COVID-19. The CDR3 protein is CASSSQPRQLQETQYF. The CDR3 DNA sequence: TGTGCCAGCTCTTCCCAACCCAGACAGCTCCAAGAGACCCAGTACTTC.